This T cell receptor (beta chain) was documented in a study of blood T cell repertoires in COVID-19. The overall study: COVID-19 samples from acute and convalescent phases originated in the United States, Italy and Spain. The analysed material was cDNA or gDNA that came from T cells, B-cell-depleted T cells, or PBMCs.

The length of the CDR3 is 13 residues. V lost 4 bases and J lost 14; bases outside the gene matches: 8. CDR1 and CDR2 from the germline V gene are SGHRS and YFSETQ. The repertoire was sequenced with immunoSEQ multiplex PCR; TCRdb's copy has only in-frame clones and lacks some. The table shows 200,000 to 250,000 clones, with 82% occurring only once. The rearrangement uses TRBV5-1 and TRBJ1-6; 8 bases fit TRBD1. Sequencing used peripheral blood. The TCR sequence derives from a woman over 75 with acute or convalescent COVID-19. CDR3 DNA: TGCGCCAGCAGCCCTGGACAGGGTAATACCCTCCACTTT. Protein: CASSPGQGNTLHF.